Listed below are T cell receptor beta chains from one sample, sequenced in a study of control samples from healthy donors and cancer patients. Generated by immunoSEQ multiplex PCR, the TCRdb table keeps only in-frame clones and is missing some. The sample has around 130,000 clones, roughly 90% seen once. Specimen: blood. All receptors derive from a man aged 50 or older in good health. CDR3s include the opening cysteine and the closing phenylalanine or tryptophan. The order of the fields is clone size, D gene, J gene, V gene, CDR3 DNA, CDR3 protein. A D gene is named only where the DNA matches it firmly. Size is omitted from some rows. Given values are once, few, many or a class for expanded clones.

size: .
D: .
J: TRBJ2-7
V: TRBV19
DNA: TGTGCCAGTAGTCCAAGGGACGGCGCCTACGAGCAGTACTTC
CDR3: CASSPRDGAYEQYF

size: .
D: .
J: TRBJ1-2
V: TRBV27
DNA: TGTGCCAGCAGCCAAGGGAACAGCCTCTATGGCTACACCTTC
CDR3: CASSQGNSLYGYTF

size: .
D: TRBD2
J: TRBJ2-7
V: TRBV19
DNA: TGTGCCAGTAGTATACAAAGCGGGGGGAACAACGAGCAGTACTTC
CDR3: CASSIQSGGNNEQYF

size: .
D: .
J: TRBJ2-5
V: TRBV2
DNA: TGTGCCAGCAGTGAAGCAATCAGAGGAGGAGGAGAGACCCAGTACTTC
CDR3: CASSEAIRGGGETQYF

size: .
D: .
J: TRBJ1-1
V: TRBV19
DNA: TGTGCCAGTTTTTCGGGACATCGGGGCACTGAAGCTTTCTTT
CDR3: CASFSGHRGTEAFF

size: .
D: TRBD1
J: TRBJ2-2
V: TRBV19
DNA: TGTGCCAGCCTTGGACAGGCGAACACCGGGGAGCTGTTTTTT
CDR3: CASLGQANTGELFF

size: .
D: .
J: TRBJ2-5
V: TRBV4-2
DNA: TGTGCCAGCAGCCAAGAGGGCAGGGAGGCAGAGACCCAGTACTTC
CDR3: CASSQEGREAETQYF

size: .
D: .
J: TRBJ1-1
V: TRBV25-1
DNA: TGTGCCAGCAGTGCCACAGGGAACACTGAAGCTTTCTTT
CDR3: CASSATGNTEAFF

size: .
D: .
J: TRBJ1-3
V: TRBV2
DNA: TGTGCCAGCACTACTGGAAACACCATATATTTT
CDR3: CASTTGNTIYF

size: .
D: TRBD2
J: TRBJ2-3
V: TRBV9
DNA: TGTGCCAGCAGCGCGAGCGGGGGGGATACAGATACGCAGTATTTT
CDR3: CASSASGGDTDTQYF

size: once
D: TRBD1
J: TRBJ2-7
V: TRBV19
DNA: TGTGCCAGTAGTCCCGGGACAGGGGCCTACGAGCAGTACTTC
CDR3: CASSPGTGAYEQYF

size: .
D: TRBD2
J: TRBJ2-7
V: TRBV5-1
DNA: TGCGCCAGCAGCCCCATACTAGCGGGGGGGCGTGGGGAGCAGTACTTC
CDR3: CASSPILAGGRGEQYF

size: .
D: .
J: TRBJ1-2
V: TRBV29-1
DNA: TGCAGCGTGGCCTTGGGGGGCCTCCCCGGCTACACCTTC
CDR3: CSVALGGLPGYTF

size: .
D: TRBD1
J: TRBJ2-7
V: TRBV10-3
DNA: TGTGCCATCAGTGACCTGGGACAGGCGGCATCCTACGAGCAGTACTTC
CDR3: CAISDLGQAASYEQYF

size: .
D: .
J: TRBJ1-2
V: TRBV6-5
DNA: TGTGCCAGCAGTCCCAGGGGCGATGGCTACACCTTC
CDR3: CASSPRGDGYTF

size: .
D: TRBD1
J: TRBJ1-1
V: TRBV25-1
DNA: TGTGCCAGCAGCTTCGATCAGGGGGTAGAGGGGTGGGGAAGAGCTTTCTTT
CDR3: CASSFDQGVEGWGRAFF

size: .
D: .
J: TRBJ2-2
V: TRBV9
DNA: TGTGCCAGCAGCGTCAATAGGCGGGGGCTAGCCGGGGAGCTGTTTTTT
CDR3: CASSVNRRGLAGELFF

size: once
D: .
J: TRBJ2-5
V: TRBV5-1
DNA: TGCGCCAGCAGGGGGGGCAGGGCCCTCTCGGGGGAGACCCAGTACTTC
CDR3: CASRGGRALSGETQYF

size: .
D: .
J: TRBJ2-5
V: TRBV5-1
DNA: TGCGCCAGCACCGTCTCTAGTGGAGAGACCCAGTACTTC
CDR3: CASTVSSGETQYF

size: .
D: TRBD2
J: TRBJ2-3
V: TRBV9
DNA: TGTGCCAGCAGCGTAGATGGTCGACTAGCGTCAGATACGCAGTATTTT
CDR3: CASSVDGRLASDTQYF